Given below is one TCR beta chain in context. Its antigen is undetermined. This sample is drawn from a study of OX40 agonist ivuxolimab in advanced cancers. Study details: Of the patients, three showed partial responses, one with hepatocellular carcinoma and two with cutaneous melanoma. Study-wide results and caveats: Low normalized T-cell clonal expansion was additionally recorded for some nonresponders. Researchers did not establish what antigens the expanded peripheral T cells target.

Assay: immunoSEQ multiplex PCR; the TCRdb copy retains only in-frame clones and omits some. This sample has roughly 60,000 clones; 70% to 90% occur once, and the top ten carry about 2.9%. The CDR3 extends over 16 amino acids. Deletions cut 6 bases from V and 0 bases from J, with 12 bases between. Per germline, CDR1 MNHEY and CDR2 SMNVEV (reference sequence). This specimen consisted of CD4+ or CD8+ T cells sorted from blood, obtained in a trial of the OX40 agonist ivuxolimab. The chain couples TRBV27 to TRBJ2-6; no reliable D call. The clonotype was recovered from an adult with an advanced solid tumor such as melanoma, head and neck, liver or kidney cancer. CDR3 sequence (DNA): TGTGCCAGCAGCCGCCTTACAGCCTCTGGGGCCAACGTCCTGACTTTC. Its protein is CASSRLTASGANVLTF. The full variable domain, rest sourced from reference TRBV27 and TRBJ2-6, is EAQVTQNPRYLITVTGKKLTVTCSQNMNHEYMSWYRQDPGLGLRQIYYSMNVEVTDKGDVPEGYKVSRKEKRNFPLILESPSPNQTSLYFCASSRLTASGANVLTFGAGSRLTVL.